Presented here are 15 T cell receptor beta chains from one specimen sequenced in a study of blood T cell repertoires in COVID-19. The table came from immunoSEQ multiplex PCR; TCRdb's copy has only in-frame clones and leaves some out. The sample holds about 440,000 clones, around nine tenths seen once. The sample comprised peripheral blood. These receptors all come from a woman in her thirties with acute or convalescent COVID-19.

The chain carries TRBV11-2 and TRBJ2-6, with a weak D call TRBD2 (5 bases). The CDR3 has 15 amino acids. Germline lookup yields CDR1 SGHAT and CDR2 FQNNGV. With 1 base removed from V and 1 base from J, the gap between germline ends came to 5 bases. CDR3 DNA sequence: TGTGCCAGCAGCTTAGCGGGGTCTGGGGCCAACGTCCTGACTTTC. It specifies CASSLAGSGANVLTF.

The chain carries TRBV5-6 and TRBJ1-1; the match to TRBD1 covers 11 bases. This CDR3 spans 16 amino acids. The ends lost 0 bases at V and 5 bases at J; junction bases unmatched: 6. In germline, CDR1 is SGHDT, CDR2 YYEEEE. This CDR3 reads CASSLGTGGEVTEAFF. The CDR3 DNA reads TGTGCCAGCAGCTTGGGGACAGGGGGCGAAGTGACTGAAGCTTTCTTT.

The chain links TRBV5-6 to TRBJ2-7; tentatively, D is TRBD1 (5 bases). The germline gives CDR1 SGHDT, CDR2 YYEEEE. The length of the CDR3 is 14 residues. V dropped 0 bases and J dropped 3 bases, with 10 bases sitting between them. The CDR3 DNA sequence: TGTGCCAGCAGCTTGGGGACAACCTACTACGAGCAGTACTTC. Protein sequence: CASSLGTTYYEQYF.

The genes are TRBV27 and TRBJ1-5; D remains ambiguous. In germline, CDR1 is MNHEY, CDR2 SMNVEV (reference sequence). The CDR3 is made up of 14 amino acids. The V end was cut by 5 bases, the J end by 5 bases, with 13 bases between. CDR3 region: CASSIGLTHQPQHF. CDR3 nucleotide sequence: TGTGCCAGCAGTATTGGACTGACCCATCAGCCCCAGCATTTT.

The J gene is TRBJ1-1, the V gene TRBV10-3; D is possibly TRBD1 (6 bases). Germline CDR1 is ENHRY and CDR2 is SYGVKD. Trimming cost V 6 bases and J 1 base, with 12 bases left between them. This CDR3 is built from 14 residues. Written as DNA, the CDR3 is TGTGCCATCAGGATAGAGACAGGGAACACTGAAGCTTTCTTT. Its protein is CAIRIETGNTEAFF.

V and J are TRBV5-1 and TRBJ2-7; 7 nucleotides agree with TRBD1. V shed 3 bases, J shed 1 base, and the junction held 1 base outside the gene matches. The CDR3 runs 13 residues. CDR1 is SGHRS, CDR2 YFSETQ, per germline. DNA for the CDR3: TGCGCCAGCAGCTCGGGACAGTCCTACGAGCAGTACTTC. Translated: CASSSGQSYEQYF.

The chain employs TRBV29-1 and TRBJ2-5, with a possible D match to TRBD1 (6 bases). CDR3 length equals 13 residues. Germline values: CDR1 SQVTM, CDR2 ANQGSEA. V gave up 4 bases and J gave up 5 bases, with 14 bases separating them. CDR3 amino acids: CSVGLQGGETQYF. The CDR3 nucleotides are TGCAGCGTTGGATTACAGGGTGGGGAGACCCAGTACTTC. The variable domain in full, with the rest retrieved from reference TRBV29-1 and TRBJ2-5, is SAVISQKPSRDICQRGTSLTIQCQVDSQVTMMFWYRQQPGQSLTLIATANQGSEATYESGFVIDKFPISRPNLTFSTLTVSNMSPEDSSIYLCSVGLQGGETQYFGPGTRLLVL.

The chain employs TRBV9 and TRBJ2-1, with 10 positions matching TRBD2. The V and J ends lost 3 bases and 5 bases, in that order; junction bases with no gene match: 5. Germline V lookup: CDR1 SGDLS, CDR2 YYNGEE. CDR3 size: 15 residues. CDR3 sequence reads: CASSATSGADNEQFF. The CDR3 region has the DNA TGTGCCAGCAGCGCCACTAGCGGGGCCGACAATGAGCAGTTCTTC.

The genes are TRBV6-5 and TRBJ2-3; 12 nucleotides line up with TRBD2. Germline trimming cut 5 bases from V and 3 bases from J; bases unmatched to any gene: 3. The CDR3 totals 15 residues. Germline V gene sequence: CDR1 MNHEY, CDR2 SVGAGI. CDR3 sequence (DNA): TGTGCCAGCAGTCGACTAGCGGGGGATACAGATACGCAGTATTTT. This gives the protein CASSRLAGDTDTQYF.

This clone appeared a single time. This chain joins TRBV18 and TRBJ2-7, with 8 bases lining up with TRBD1. Germline-derived CDR1 and CDR2 are KGHSH and LQKENI. J lost 1 base, V lost 3 bases, and 2 bases had no gene match. This CDR3 is built from 14 residues. The CDR3 DNA is TGTGCCAGCTCACCGCAGGGGGCGTCCTACGAGCAGTACTTC. Translation: CASSPQGASYEQYF.

Note on this clone: The sample has other DNA sequences that encode this CDR3 too. V and J are TRBV6-5 and TRBJ2-2; D gene uncertain. Deletions cut 2 bases from V and 1 base from J, with 8 bases between. Germline V gene sequence: CDR1 MNHEY, CDR2 SVGAGI. The CDR3 length is 15 residues. The CDR3 DNA reads as TGTGCCAGCAGTTACGCAGCAGGGAACACCGGGGAGCTGTTTTTT. Protein product: CASSYAAGNTGELFF.

The chain joins TRBV9 to TRBJ2-3, with D possibly being TRBD2 (6 bases). The CDR3 is 17 residues long. The germline V and J ends were trimmed by 3 bases and 3 bases, with 20 bases remaining between them. In germline, CDR1 is SGDLS, CDR2 YYNGEE. Here the CDR3 DNA reads TGTGCCAGCAGCGACAATGGGGGGTCCGCTGAGACAGATACGCAGTATTTT. Protein: CASSDNGGSAETDTQYF.

V gene TRBV7-8 combines with J gene TRBJ2-5, with 7 bases aligning to TRBD2. This CDR3 is built from 16 residues. J was trimmed by 5 bases and V by 6 bases; bases with no gene match: 15. Per germline, CDR1 SGHVS and CDR2 FQNEAQ. Written as DNA, the CDR3 is TGTGCCAGCAGTCACCCGGGGGGTAGCATAGGTGAGACCCAGTACTTC. Translated, it gives CASSHPGGSIGETQYF.

The DNA of the CDR3 is TGTGCCACCAGCATATCTAGCGGGGGCATCCACAATGAGCAGTTCTTC. Encoded protein: CATSISSGGIHNEQFF. The chain links TRBV15 to TRBJ2-1, with 10 bases matching TRBD2. Trimming removed 4 bases from V and 5 bases from J; junction bases left unmatched: 8. CDR3 length: 16 amino acids. Germline V CDR1 and CDR2: LNHNV, YYDKDF (reference sequence).

The CDR3, as DNA: TGTGCCAGCAGTGAAGCGCGGGGGGAAGCTTTCTTT. This encodes CASSEARGEAFF. The chain employs TRBV6-1 and TRBJ1-1; D may be TRBD1 (5 bases). Germline assignment: CDR1 MNHNS and CDR2 SASEGT. The CDR3 is made up of 12 amino acids. V was trimmed by 0 bases and J by 8 bases, leaving 7 bases between them.